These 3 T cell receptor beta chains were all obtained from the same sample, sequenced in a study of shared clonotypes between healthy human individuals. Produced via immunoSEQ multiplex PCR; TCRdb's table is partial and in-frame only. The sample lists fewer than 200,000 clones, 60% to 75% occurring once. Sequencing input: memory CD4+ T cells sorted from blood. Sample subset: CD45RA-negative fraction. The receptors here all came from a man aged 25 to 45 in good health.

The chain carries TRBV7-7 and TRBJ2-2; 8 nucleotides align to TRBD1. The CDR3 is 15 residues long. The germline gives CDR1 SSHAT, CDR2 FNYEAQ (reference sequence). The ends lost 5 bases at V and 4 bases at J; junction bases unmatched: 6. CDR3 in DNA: TGTGCCAGCAGCAGGGGGACAGGAGGCACCGGGGAGCTGTTTTTT. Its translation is CASSRGTGGTGELFF.

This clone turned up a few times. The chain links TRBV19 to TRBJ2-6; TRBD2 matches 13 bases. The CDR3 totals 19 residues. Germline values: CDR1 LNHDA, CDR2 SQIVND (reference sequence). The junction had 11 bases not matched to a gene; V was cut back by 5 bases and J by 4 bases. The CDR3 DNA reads TGTGCCAGTAGTGGGAGACTAGCGGGAGGAGGAGCAGGGGCCAACGTCCTGACTTTC. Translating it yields CASSGRLAGGGAGANVLTF. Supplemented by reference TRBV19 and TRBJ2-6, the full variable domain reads DGGITQSPKYLFRKEGQNVTLSCEQNLNHDAMYWYRQDPGQGLRLIYYSQIVNDFQKGDIAEGYSVSREKKESFPLTVTSAQKNPTAFYLCASSGRLAGGGAGANVLTFGAGSRLTVL.

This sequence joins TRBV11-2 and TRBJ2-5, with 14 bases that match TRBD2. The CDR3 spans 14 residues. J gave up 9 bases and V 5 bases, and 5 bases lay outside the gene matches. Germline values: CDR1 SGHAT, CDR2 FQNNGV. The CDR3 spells CASSQGTSGRSQYF. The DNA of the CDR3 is TGTGCCAGCAGCCAGGGGACTAGCGGGAGATCCCAGTACTTC.